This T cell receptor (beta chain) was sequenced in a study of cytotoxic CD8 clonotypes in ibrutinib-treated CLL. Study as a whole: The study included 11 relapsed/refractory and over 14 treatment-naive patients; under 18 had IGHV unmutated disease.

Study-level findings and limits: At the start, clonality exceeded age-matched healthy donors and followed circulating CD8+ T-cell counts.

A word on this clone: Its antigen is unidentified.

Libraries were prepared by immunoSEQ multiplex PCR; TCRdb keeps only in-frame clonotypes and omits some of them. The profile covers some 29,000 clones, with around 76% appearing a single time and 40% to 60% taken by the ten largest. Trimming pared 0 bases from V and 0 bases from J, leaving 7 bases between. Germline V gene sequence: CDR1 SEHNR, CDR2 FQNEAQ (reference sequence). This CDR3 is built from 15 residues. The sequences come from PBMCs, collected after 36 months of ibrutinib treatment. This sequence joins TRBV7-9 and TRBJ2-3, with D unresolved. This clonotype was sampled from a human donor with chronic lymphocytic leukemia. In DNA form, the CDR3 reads TGTGCCAGCAGCTTAGCGGTTACTAGCACAGATACGCAGTATTTT. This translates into CASSLAVTSTDTQYF.